This T cell receptor beta chain came from a study of blood T cell repertoires in COVID-19. As for the study in general: Samples representing acute and convalescent COVID-19 were sourced from the United States, Italy and Spain.

Participant age was roughly 18 to 100 years, and participants resided in roughly 25 US areas. Under the authors' procedure: Amplification from reference gene primers served as the basis for estimated nucleated cell counts. TCRdb's table, derived via immunoSEQ multiplex PCR, lists solely in-frame clones and lacks some. V and J calls and clone size follow that table, whereas D and trimming were derived from the DNA. The table has approximately 450,000 clones, nearly 90% seen once. The clonotype comes from a woman aged 18-29 years with acute COVID-19. Material for sequencing was PBMCs or T cells enriched from blood (not recorded which).

CDR3 coding DNA: TGTGCCAGCAGCTTGGTTTTCCCCGGGAAGATGAACACTGAAGCTTTCTTT. The encoded protein is CASSLVFPGKMNTEAFF. This sequence joins TRBV5-5 and TRBJ1-1, with D uncertain. Germline V gene sequence: CDR1 SGHKS, CDR2 YYEKEE (reference sequence). CDR3 length equals 17 residues. V dropped 0 bases and J dropped 0 bases, with 15 bases sitting between them.